Listed below are T cell receptor beta chains from one sample, sequenced in a study of shared clonotypes between healthy human individuals. Assay: immunoSEQ multiplex PCR; the TCRdb copy retains only in-frame clones and omits some. The sample shows about half a million clones, around 79% of them seen only once. Sequenced: PBMCs. The receptors derive from a woman in her forties in good health. Some clones in this sample may be carry-over from other donors' samples. Both conserved end residues are part of each CDR3. A D gene is named only where the DNA matches it firmly. For some rows the clone size is stated as once, few or many, or as a class when expanded; others skip it.

cdr3_length	v_call	j_call	d_call	clone_size	cdr3_aa	cdr3_nt
15	TRBV19	TRBJ1-5	TRBD1	-	CASSISGQGNQPQHF	TGTGCCAGTAGTATCTCGGGACAGGGCAATCAGCCCCAGCATTTT
14	TRBV2	TRBJ2-2	-	once	CASSRLASTGELFF	TGTGCCAGCAGCCGGCTAGCGAGCACCGGGGAGCTGTTTTTT
16	TRBV5-1	TRBJ2-7	-	-	CASSPWTDSSSYEQYF	TGCGCCAGCAGCCCATGGACAGACTCCAGCTCCTACGAGCAGTACTTC
13	TRBV2	TRBJ2-2	-	-	CASSGERTGELFF	TGTGCCAGCAGTGGGGAAAGAACCGGGGAGCTGTTTTTT
18	TRBV7-9	TRBJ1-4	TRBD1	-	CASSQGQGWVATNEKLFF	TGTGCCAGCAGCCAAGGACAGGGGTGGGTTGCAACTAATGAAAAACTGTTTTTT
15	TRBV7-2	TRBJ2-1	-	-	CASSLRKTPDNEQFF	TGTGCCAGCAGCTTAAGAAAGACCCCGGACAATGAGCAGTTCTTC
17	TRBV7-9	TRBJ2-2	TRBD2	-	CASSLGAREGRTGELFF	TGTGCCAGCAGCTTAGGGGCCCGGGAGGGCCGTACCGGGGAGCTGTTTTTT
15	TRBV4-1	TRBJ2-7	-	once	CASSLSGLNSYEQYF	TGCGCCAGCAGCCTCAGCGGCTTAAATTCCTACGAGCAGTACTTC
12	TRBV7-2	TRBJ1-2	-	-	CASSPRDYGYTF	TGTGCCAGCAGCCCCAGGGATTACGGCTACACCTTC
17	TRBV7-9	TRBJ2-3	-	-	CASSPRGLAKKTDTQYF	TGTGCCAGCAGCCCCAGAGGGCTAGCTAAGAAAACAGATACGCAGTATTTT
14	TRBV27	TRBJ1-5	TRBD1	once	CASSFRQGNQPQHF	TGTGCCAGCAGTTTCAGACAGGGAAATCAGCCCCAGCATTTT